The 25 T cell receptor beta chains reported below all come from one sample, sequenced in a study of blood T cell repertoires in COVID-19. TCRdb keeps only in-frame clones here, not all; method: immunoSEQ multiplex PCR. The sample lists about 260,000 clones; 75% to 90% were seen once. Sequenced input: peripheral blood. The receptor source for this set is a woman between 35 and 50 years old who had recovered from COVID-19.

This clone was counted between two and nine times. The chain links TRBV2 to TRBJ1-5; D may be TRBD1 (5 bases). The CDR3 is made up of 15 amino acids. The germline V gene has CDR1 SNHLY and CDR2 FYNNEI. Trimming shortened V by 7 bases and J by 4 bases, and 17 bases separated the two germline ends. The CDR3 bases are TGTGCCAGCAACCTCCAGGGCCCCAGAAATCAGCCCCAGCATTTT. It yields the protein CASNLQGPRNQPQHF.

The chain employs TRBV5-1 and TRBJ2-2, with D maybe TRBD2 (6 bases). The CDR3 consists of 16 residues. V dropped 2 bases and J dropped 0 bases, with 11 bases sitting between them. Looked up from germline, CDR1 is SGHRS and CDR2 is YFSETQ. The CDR3 loop is CASSFFGTANTGELFF. The CDR3 nucleotides are TGCGCCAGCAGCTTCTTCGGGACTGCGAACACCGGGGAGCTGTTTTTT.

This chain joins TRBV11-2 and TRBJ1-2; weak D call: TRBD1 (6 bases). V was shortened by 0 bases and J by 2 bases, with 13 bases between the two germline ends. CDR1 is SGHAT and CDR2 is FQNNGV in the germline V gene. There are 16 residues in the CDR3. For the CDR3, the DNA is TGTGCCAGCAGCTTAGAGCCAGGGGCTAGAAACTATGGCTACACCTTC. It is translated as CASSLEPGARNYGYTF.

The chain links TRBV10-3 to TRBJ1-1; 9 bases agree with TRBD1. The length of the CDR3 is 16 residues. Germline V gene lookup returns CDR1 ENHRY and CDR2 SYGVKD. The ends lost 0 bases at V and 3 bases at J; junction bases unmatched: 5. CDR3 residues: CAISESTGGAYTEAFF. CDR3 nucleotide sequence: TGTGCCATCAGTGAGTCAACAGGGGGCGCGTACACTGAAGCTTTCTTT.

V and J are TRBV6-1 and TRBJ1-6; D might be TRBD1 (5 bases). CDR1 and CDR2 from the germline V gene are MNHNS and SASEGT. Trimming shortened V by 3 bases and J by 5 bases, and 17 bases separated the two germline ends. The CDR3 runs to 17 residues. The CDR3 sequence: CASSEGQGFADNSPLHF. In DNA, the CDR3 is TGTGCCAGCAGTGAGGGTCAGGGTTTTGCGGATAATTCACCCCTCCACTTT.

This clone was counted between two and nine times. The chain recombines TRBV6-2 or TRBV6-3 with TRBJ1-6; D not certain. The V end lost 1 base, the J end lost 7 bases, and 11 bases lay between the germline ends. The CDR3 covers 15 residues. Looked up from germline, CDR1 is MNHEY and CDR2 is SVGEGT. The CDR3 nucleotides read TGTGCCAGCAGTTACTTCCGTCAGGAAAATTCACCCCTCCACTTT. It specifies CASSYFRQENSPLHF.

The chain uses TRBV9 and TRBJ2-5, with 7 bases fitting TRBD2. Germline V gives CDR1 SGDLS, CDR2 YYNGEE. The length of the CDR3 is 14 residues. V lost 2 bases to trimming and J lost 2 bases; unmatched junction nucleotides: 3. In DNA form, the CDR3 reads TGTGCCAGCAGCGTCCGGGACTATCAAGAGACCCAGTACTTC. Protein sequence: CASSVRDYQETQYF.

This clone was seen only once. The V call is TRBV7-9, the J call TRBJ2-5; D is uncertain. V lost 5 bases, J lost 7 bases, and 11 bases lay in between. This CDR3 comprises 12 residues. Germline assignment: CDR1 SEHNR and CDR2 FQNEAQ (reference sequence). The CDR3: CASSPTPGTQYF. The CDR3 DNA follows: TGTGCCAGCAGCCCGACCCCGGGGACCCAGTACTTC.

The chain has TRBV6-1 and TRBJ1-3; no clear D. Germline V gives CDR1 MNHNS, CDR2 SASEGT. The CDR3 is made up of 16 amino acids. With 1 base removed from V and 0 bases from J, the gap between germline ends came to 10 bases. CDR3 residues: CASSEVPTNSGNTIYF. CDR3 DNA: TGTGCCAGCAGTGAAGTCCCAACTAACTCTGGAAACACCATATATTTT.

This sequence joins TRBV6-5 and TRBJ1-5, with D perhaps TRBD1 (6 bases). The V end was cut by 6 bases, the J end by 3 bases, with 12 bases between. Per germline, CDR1 MNHEY and CDR2 SVGAGI. The CDR3 sequence is 14 residues long. CDR3 amino acids: CASSAAGVNQPQHF. CDR3 nucleotide sequence: TGTGCCAGCAGCGCCGCAGGGGTCAATCAGCCCCAGCATTTT.

The rearrangement links TRBV7-9 to TRBJ1-4; D is undetermined. CDR1 is SEHNR, CDR2 FQNEAQ, per germline (reference sequence). Trimming removed 5 bases at V and 8 bases at J, with 15 bases between. The CDR3 extends over 14 amino acids. In nucleotides, the CDR3 is TGTGCCAGCAGCCCTCCCTACCTAGCCGAAAAACTGTTTTTT. It encodes CASSPPYLAEKLFF.

This sequence joins TRBV7-8 and TRBJ1-1, with TRBD1 identical over 8 bases. The CDR3 consists of 15 residues. J gave up 9 bases and V 1 base, and 10 bases lay outside the gene matches. Germline lookup yields CDR1 SGHVS and CDR2 FQNEAQ. This chain's CDR3 is CASSLVSGTGGKAFF. The DNA of the CDR3 is TGTGCCAGCAGCTTAGTGAGTGGGACAGGAGGTAAAGCTTTCTTT.

The CDR3 protein is CASSPGQGLGSGANVLTF. The CDR3 coding sequence is TGTGCCAGCAGCCCGGGACAGGGATTGGGCTCTGGGGCCAACGTCCTGACTTTC. The chain joins TRBV5-4 to TRBJ2-6, with TRBD1 matching over 9 bases. Germline V lookup: CDR1 SGHNT, CDR2 YYREEE (reference sequence). V lost 4 bases to trimming and J lost 0 bases; unmatched junction nucleotides: 8. CDR3 size: 18 residues. The full variable domain, in which reference TRBV5-4 and TRBJ2-6 provide the parts outside the CDR3, is ETGVTQSPTHLIKTRGQQVTLRCSSQSGHNTVSWYQQALGQGPQFIFQYYREEENGRGNFPPRFSGLQFPNYSSELNVNALELDDSALYLCASSPGQGLGSGANVLTFGAGSRLTVL.

The CDR3 spells CASSPGGFETQYF. DNA of the CDR3: TGCGCCAGCAGCCCCGGGGGGTTTGAGACCCAGTACTTC. The rearrangement joins TRBV5-1 to TRBJ2-5, with 7 bases identical to TRBD2. The CDR3 spans 13 residues. V lost 4 bases, J lost 5 bases, and 5 bases stayed unmatched. CDR1 and CDR2 (germline): SGHRS, YFSETQ.

V gene TRBV30 combines with J gene TRBJ2-1, with TRBD2 matching 16 bases. The CDR3 spans 19 residues. Germline CDR1 GTSNPN, CDR2 SVGIG (reference sequence). After removal of 3 bases from V and 5 bases from J, the junction contained 13 bases not matched to a gene. The CDR3 DNA reads TGTGCCTGGAGGCCGGACTTCGGGACTAGCGGGGGGGTCCACAATGAGCAGTTCTTC. It codes for CAWRPDFGTSGGVHNEQFF.

This rearrangement joins TRBV19 to TRBJ2-6, with 7 bases lining up with TRBD1. The CDR3 covers 15 residues. Trimming took 5 bases from V and 2 from J; bases not matched to a gene: 3. CDR1 is LNHDA, CDR2 SQIVND, per germline (reference sequence). DNA of the CDR3: TGTGCCAGTAGTGAACAGGGGCCTGGGGCCAACGTCCTGACTTTC. It encodes CASSEQGPGANVLTF.

This clone was seen just once. The J gene is TRBJ1-1, the V gene TRBV30; 7 bases line up with TRBD1. The CDR3 runs 13 residues. The V segment lost 3 bases and the J segment 4 bases; nucleotides outside the gene matches: 5. Germline V gene data show CDR1 as GTSNPN and CDR2 as SVGIG (reference sequence). The CDR3 DNA reads as TGTGCCTGGAGCGGCCACAGGGGCACTGAAGCTTTCTTT. Residues: CAWSGHRGTEAFF.

The rearrangement links TRBV5-6 to TRBJ1-1; a possible D gene is TRBD1 (6 bases). This CDR3 has 14 residues. V was pared by 4 bases and J by 5 bases, with 15 bases between. From germline, CDR1 is SGHDT and CDR2 YYEEEE. CDR3 in amino acids: CASSLRDIETEAFF. The CDR3 DNA reads TGTGCCAGCAGCCTACGGGACATTGAAACTGAAGCTTTCTTT.

The V call is TRBV19, the J call TRBJ1-2, with a weak D call TRBD1 (5 bases). The CDR3 has 15 amino acids. The V end lost 2 bases, the J end lost 2 bases, and 12 bases lay between the germline ends. The germline gives CDR1 LNHDA, CDR2 SQIVND (reference sequence). The CDR3 spells CASSISAGRNYGYTF. The CDR3 nucleotides are TGTGCCAGTAGTATAAGCGCAGGGCGAAACTATGGCTACACCTTC.

V is TRBV19 and J is TRBJ1-5, with no clear D. The CDR3 consists of 11 residues. Trimming cost V 11 bases and J 9 bases, with 14 bases left between them. CDR1 is LNHDA, CDR2 SQIVND, per germline (reference sequence). The CDR3 is CAAAGRGPQHF. CDR3 DNA: TGTGCCGCCGCGGGAAGAGGGCCCCAGCATTTT.

Turning to this clone: Compared with germline, one end of the junction differs, possibly owing to a read error. V is TRBV6-6 and J is TRBJ2-3; 11 positions agree with TRBD2. The CDR3 has 12 amino acids. The germline CDR1 and CDR2 sequences are MNHNY and SVGAGI (reference sequence). CDR3 sequence: CASSPTSGGRRF. For the CDR3, the DNA is TGTGCCAGCAGTCCTACTAGCGGGGGCCGGAGGTTT.

The chain is built from TRBV11-3 and TRBJ2-1; 7 nucleotides agree with TRBD2. The CDR3 covers 13 residues. The trim removed 4 bases at V and 5 bases at J, leaving 2 bases unmatched. Germline V lookup: CDR1 SGHNT, CDR2 YENEEA. The CDR3 DNA reads TGTGCCAGCAGCTCTAGCGGTAACAATGAGCAGTTCTTC. This gives the protein CASSSSGNNEQFF.

V and J are TRBV10-3 and TRBJ2-1; 13 bases align to TRBD2. Germline CDR1 reads ENHRY; CDR2 reads SYGVKD. CDR3 length equals 18 residues. Losses at the gene ends were 3 bases for V and 2 bases for J; bases not matched to a gene: 7. This CDR3 is CAISDRTSGGGTYNEQFF. Here the CDR3 DNA reads TGTGCCATCAGTGACCGGACTAGCGGGGGCGGAACCTACAATGAGCAGTTCTTC.

This clone was detected only once. The chain combines TRBV4-3 with TRBJ1-1, with a weak D call TRBD1 (5 bases). This CDR3 is built from 13 residues. Per germline, CDR1 LGHNA and CDR2 YSLEER. Trimming removed 1 base at V and 10 bases at J, with 13 bases between. CDR3 region: CASSQVRTIGAFF. The CDR3 region has the DNA TGCGCCAGCAGCCAAGTTCGGACAATCGGAGCTTTCTTT.

The chain links TRBV3-1 (or the pseudogene TRBV3-2) to TRBJ1-3; TRBD1 aligns across 7 bases. CDR3 length equals 14 residues. The germline CDR1 and CDR2 sequences are LGHDT and YNNKEL (reference sequence). V dropped 3 bases and J dropped 3; count of bases not matched to a gene: 2. CDR3: CASSQAGGGNTIYF. The CDR3 coding sequence is TGTGCCAGCAGCCAGGCAGGGGGTGGAAACACCATATATTTT.